One sample yielded the 27 T cell receptor beta chains listed below, sequenced in a study of T-cell memory formation after mild COVID-19. TCRdb called the 5' RACE reads again in MiXCR, with one record for every CDR3 protein. The table lists roughly 450,000 distinct CDR3 sequences, about 20% of them singletons. Source material: PBMCs or a T cell subset sorted from them (not recorded which). These receptors were obtained from an adult woman who had mild COVID-19 (a few samples of this study predate the infection). Cell type and time point are not known.

This clonotype was found a few times. Here the CDR3 reads CASSYSLEGISTEAFF. The DNA of the CDR3 is TGTGCCAGCAGTTACTCATTGGAGGGAATTTCCACTGAAGCTTTCTTT. The rearrangement joins TRBV6-5 to TRBJ1-1; no firm D call. CDR3 length equals 16 residues. Between the trimmed V and J ends, which lost 0 bases and 4 bases, there was a span of 15 bases. CDR1 MNHEY and CDR2 SVGAGI come from the germline V gene.

This sequence joins TRBV29-1 and TRBJ2-1; the D is unclear. V was pared by 8 bases and J by 0 bases, with 20 bases between. Looked up from germline, CDR1 is SQVTM and CDR2 is ANQGSEA. The CDR3 sequence is 16 residues long. CDR3 loop: CSTSPDAGLSYNEQFF. CDR3 in DNA: TGCAGCACCTCCCCGGATGCAGGCCTCTCCTACAATGAGCAGTTCTTC.

This clonotype was observed a handful of times. The rearrangement uses TRBV20-1 and TRBJ1-5; 9 nucleotides match TRBD1. The V and J ends lost 1 base and 7 bases, in that order; junction bases with no gene match: 14. This CDR3 has 17 amino acids. Germline V gene sequence: CDR1 DFQATT, CDR2 SNEGSKA (reference sequence). CDR3 nucleotides: TGCAGTGCTAGAGGAGGGGGGGGGACAGGGACAGGACAGCCCCAGCATTTT. It specifies CSARGGGGTGTGQPQHF.

The chain carries TRBV24-1 and TRBJ2-3; no clear D. Trimming shortened V by 4 bases and J by 7 bases, and 5 bases separated the two germline ends. The germline V gene encodes CDR1 KGHDR and CDR2 SFDVKD. The CDR3 totals 11 residues. The CDR3 nucleotides read TGTGCCACCAGTGACTCTTATACGCAGTATTTT. Residues: CATSDSYTQYF.

This chain links TRBV2 with TRBJ2-1; D is unclear. From germline, CDR1 is SNHLY and CDR2 FYNNEI. The CDR3 sequence is 13 residues long. Trimming pared 7 bases from V and 2 bases from J, leaving 9 bases between. DNA of the CDR3: TGTGCCAGCACAAGGATCCCCTACAATGAGCAGTTCTTC. Translating it yields CASTRIPYNEQFF.

The genes are TRBV18 and TRBJ2-3, with a weak D call TRBD2 (7 bases). The CDR3 extends over 18 amino acids. V lost 6 bases, J lost 1 base, and 23 bases lay in between. Germline CDR1 is KGHSH and CDR2 is LQKENI. CDR3 nucleotide sequence: TGTGCCAGCTCCCCATCTCCCCCCAGGGAGGGGGGCACAGATACGCAGTATTTT. It specifies CASSPSPPREGGTDTQYF.

CDR3 sequence: CASSQGVGQNTEAFF. The DNA for the CDR3 is TGCGCCAGCAGCCAAGGTGTTGGTCAGAACACTGAAGCTTTCTTT. V is TRBV4-1 and J is TRBJ1-1; D is unclear. Trimming removed 1 base from V and 1 base from J, with 10 bases in between. The length of the CDR3 is 15 residues. In germline, CDR1 is MGHRA, CDR2 YSYEKL.

In this sample, this clonotype turned up a few times. V gene TRBV18 combines with J gene TRBJ2-1; D perhaps matches TRBD2 (6 bases). There are 17 residues in the CDR3. The V gene lost 5 bases and the J gene lost 4 bases, with 21 bases spanning the gap. Germline-derived CDR1 and CDR2 are KGHSH and LQKENI. The DNA of the CDR3 is TGTGCCAGCTCATCTAAGGCGGGGTCAGATGGGTACAATGAGCAGTTCTTC. Translated, it gives CASSSKAGSDGYNEQFF. Based on the CDR3 plus reference TRBV18 and TRBJ2-1, the full variable domain is NAGVMQNPRHLVRRRGQEARLRCSPMKGHSHVYWYRQLPEEGLKFMVYLQKENIIDESGMPKERFSAEFPKEGPSILRIQQVVRGDSAAYFCASSSKAGSDGYNEQFFGPGTRLTVL.

The chain uses TRBV4-2 and TRBJ1-4, with a possible D match to TRBD1 (6 bases). Between the trimmed V and J ends, which lost 4 bases and 8 bases, there was a span of 11 bases. The CDR3 runs to 13 residues. Germline CDR1 reads LGHNA; CDR2 reads YNFKEQ. CDR3 sequence reads: CASSREGGEKLFF. CDR3 sequence (DNA): TGTGCCAGCAGCCGTGAGGGGGGAGAAAAACTGTTTTTT.

This clonotype turned up a few times. The genes are TRBV2 and TRBJ1-1; a possible D gene is TRBD1 (5 bases). CDR3 length: 14 residues. Germline V gene lookup returns CDR1 SNHLY and CDR2 FYNNEI. With 3 bases removed from V and 5 bases from J, the gap between germline ends came to 13 bases. Here the CDR3 reads CASSDYQGSTEAFF. CDR3 nucleotide sequence: TGTGCCAGCAGTGACTATCAGGGAAGTACTGAAGCTTTCTTT.

This clonotype has more than one count but fewer than ten. The chain is built from TRBV25-1 and TRBJ2-7, with D perhaps TRBD1 or TRBD2 (5 bases each). The CDR3 length is 15 residues. V was shortened by 3 bases and J by 0 bases, with 12 bases between the two germline ends. Germline assignment: CDR1 MGHDK and CDR2 SYGVNS. In DNA, the CDR3 is TGTGCCAGCAGTGATCCTAGTGGGGGCTCCTACGAGCAGTACTTC. Translation: CASSDPSGGSYEQYF.

The chain links TRBV29-1 to TRBJ2-1; 7 nucleotides match TRBD2. The V gene's germline CDR1 is SQVTM and CDR2 ANQGSEA. V gave up 3 bases and J gave up 2 bases; unmatched junction bases: 13. The CDR3 has 17 residues. CDR3 sequence reads: CSVDGFERGGTYNEQFF. As DNA, the CDR3 is TGCAGCGTTGACGGGTTCGAGCGGGGAGGTACCTACAATGAGCAGTTCTTC.

This clonotype showed up just a few times. The gene calls are TRBV12-3 or TRBV12-4 and TRBJ1-4; D is unresolved. Trimming took 6 bases from V and 11 from J, leaving 13 bases between them. CDR3 length: 12 amino acids. CDR3 protein: CASSSILAKLFF. In DNA form, the CDR3 reads TGTGCCAGCAGCTCGATCTTAGCGAAACTGTTTTTT.

J is TRBJ2-7 and V is TRBV29-1; D call uncertain. With 7 bases removed from V and 0 bases from J, the gap between germline ends came to 10 bases. Germline V gives CDR1 SQVTM, CDR2 ANQGSEA. The CDR3 covers 12 residues. CDR3 amino acids: CSANFGSYEQYF. In DNA, the CDR3 is TGCAGCGCGAACTTTGGCTCCTACGAGCAGTACTTC.

This clonotype was counted a few times. V is TRBV21-1 and J is TRBJ2-7; TRBD2 is the table's D call and was not checked against the DNA. TRBV21-1 is a known pseudogene. This CDR3 region has 13 residues. CDR3 DNA sequence: TGTGCCAGCAGCAAAGGGACTTCCTACGAGCAGTACTTC. Translating it yields CASSKGTSYEQYF.

This clonotype was recorded many times. The rearrangement links TRBV5-6 to TRBJ2-3; a weak D match, TRBD1 (6 bases). From germline, CDR1 is SGHDT and CDR2 YYEEEE. Trimming took off 2 bases at V and 0 bases at J, with 13 bases between the two ends. This CDR3 spans 16 amino acids. The CDR3 coding sequence is TGTGCCAGCAGCTTAAAACAGGGCGTGAGCACAGATACGCAGTATTTT. Protein product: CASSLKQGVSTDTQYF. Using reference TRBV5-6 and TRBJ2-3 for the parts outside the CDR3, the full variable domain is DAGVTQSPTHLIKTRGQQVTLRCSPKSGHDTVSWYQQALGQGPQFIFQYYEEEERQRGNFPDRFSGHQFPNYSSELNVNALLLGDSALYLCASSLKQGVSTDTQYFGPGTRLTVL.

The V call is TRBV12-3 or TRBV12-4, the J call TRBJ1-1, with D hard to call. Trimming removed 7 bases at V and 7 bases at J, with 10 bases between. The CDR3 is 11 residues long. In DNA form, the CDR3 reads TGTGCCAGCACTCGGACTGTTGAAGCTTTCTTT. Translation: CASTRTVEAFF.

The gene calls are TRBV7-9 and TRBJ2-1; the D is unclear. The V gene lost 0 bases and the J gene lost 4 bases, with 16 bases spanning the gap. CDR3 size: 17 residues. Germline V gene sequence: CDR1 SEHNR, CDR2 FQNEAQ (reference sequence). This chain's CDR3 is CASSLAMLDFSYNEQFF. CDR3 nucleotides: TGTGCCAGCAGCTTAGCGATGCTAGACTTCTCGTACAATGAGCAGTTCTTC.

The rearrangement links TRBV2 to TRBJ2-3; 9 nucleotides agree with TRBD2. The CDR3 has 16 residues. Germline CDR1 reads SNHLY; CDR2 reads FYNNEI. V shed 1 base and J 0 bases; nucleotides not matched to a gene: 2. The CDR3 protein is CASSEGSGGSTDTQYF. The CDR3 DNA follows: TGTGCCAGCAGTGAAGGTAGCGGGGGTAGCACAGATACGCAGTATTTT.

V and J are TRBV29-1 and TRBJ1-1; no clear D. The V end lost 0 bases, the J end lost 9 bases, and 8 bases lay between the germline ends. From germline, CDR1 is SQVTM and CDR2 ANQGSEA. The CDR3 loop spans 11 amino acids. The CDR3 region has the DNA TGCAGCGTTGAAGATCCATGGCAAGCTTTCTTT. Translated: CSVEDPWQAFF.

The V call is TRBV6-5, the J call TRBJ2-3; TRBD2 is a possible D gene (6 bases). This CDR3 has 17 amino acids. The germline gives CDR1 MNHEY, CDR2 SVGAGI. Between the trimmed V and J ends, which lost 6 bases and 3 bases, there was a span of 22 bases. This CDR3 reads CASRPQLASIGTDTQYF. In DNA, the CDR3 is TGTGCCAGCAGACCCCAACTAGCCTCGATTGGGACAGATACGCAGTATTTT.

The chain combines TRBV9 with TRBJ2-1; the match to TRBD1 covers 8 bases. The CDR3 consists of 14 residues. Germline CDR1 is SGDLS and CDR2 is YYNGEE. Unmatched junction bases numbered 9, after V lost 3 bases and J lost 10 bases. The CDR3 nucleotides read TGTGCCAGCAGCGGACTTACAGGGGGTCAAGAGCAGTTCTTC. It codes for CASSGLTGGQEQFF.

This clonotype was observed a few times. The V and J genes are TRBV10-3 and TRBJ2-2; 11 bases match TRBD1. The germline V gene encodes CDR1 ENHRY and CDR2 SYGVKD. The J segment lost 6 bases and the V segment lost 6 bases, leaving 6 bases of the junction unmatched. This CDR3 has 15 amino acids. CDR3: CAIRPGQGEPGELFF. CDR3 DNA sequence: TGTGCCATCAGGCCGGGACAGGGGGAACCCGGGGAGCTGTTTTTT.

V gene TRBV24-1 combines with J gene TRBJ2-7; D ambiguous. Germline assignment: CDR1 KGHDR and CDR2 SFDVKD. V shed 3 bases and J shed 3 bases, with 5 bases lying between them. The CDR3 spans 12 residues. The CDR3 sequence: CATSDALYEQYF. CDR3 in DNA: TGTGCCACCAGTGATGCCCTCTACGAGCAGTACTTC.

This clonotype was found a few times. The genes are TRBV5-4 and TRBJ2-7; TRBD1 matches 7 bases. Germline CDR1 reads SGHNT; CDR2 reads YYREEE (reference sequence). V dropped 5 bases and J dropped 0; count of bases not matched to a gene: 5. The CDR3 has 14 amino acids. The CDR3 nucleotides are TGTGCCAGCAGTCAACAGGGGTACTCCTACGAGCAGTACTTC. Translation gives CASSQQGYSYEQYF.

This clonotype occurred a few times. The rearrangement links TRBV18 to TRBJ1-2; TRBD1 might be the D (5 bases). With 3 bases removed from V and 0 bases from J, the gap between germline ends came to 14 bases. The CDR3 totals 16 residues. Germline-derived CDR1 and CDR2 are KGHSH and LQKENI. CDR3: CASSPQNAGANYGYTF. For the CDR3, the DNA is TGTGCCAGCTCACCTCAAAACGCGGGGGCTAACTATGGCTACACCTTC.

The chain is built from TRBV20-1 and TRBJ2-2; 7 positions match TRBD2. CDR1 DFQATT and CDR2 SNEGSKA come from the germline V gene (reference sequence). Trimming at V came to 3 bases and at J to 2 bases, leaving 9 bases not matched to a gene. The CDR3 is 16 amino acids. The CDR3 loop reads CSASRPGRGNTGELFF. CDR3 DNA sequence: TGCAGTGCTAGTCGCCCAGGGAGGGGAAACACCGGGGAGCTGTTTTTT.